These 29 T cell receptor beta chains were sequenced from one sample in a study of regulatory dendritic cells for organ transplantation. For these receptors, no antigen is known. Sorted T cells were CFSE-labeled and cultured five to six days with allogeneic regulatory or mature dendritic cells at 1:10. Data came from immunoSEQ multiplex PCR; TCRdb stores just in-frame clones and leaves some out. This sample has about 20,000 clones, with around 86% found just once. The sequenced sample was naive CD4+ T cells from blood cultured with dendritic cells. As for subset: CD45RA+ naive T cells. All receptors come from a human donor in good health.

The chain carries TRBV19 and TRBJ1-5, with D unresolved. CDR1 and CDR2 (germline): LNHDA, SQIVND (reference sequence). V shed 0 bases and J shed 4 bases, with 10 bases lying between them. This CDR3 region has 15 residues. CDR3 DNA sequence: TGTGCCAGTAGTATAGACCGGGCCAGAAATCAGCCCCAGCATTTT. Translation gives CASSIDRARNQPQHF. The full variable domain, its missing parts supplied by reference TRBV19 and TRBJ1-5, is DGGITQSPKYLFRKEGQNVTLSCEQNLNHDAMYWYRQDPGQGLRLIYYSQIVNDFQKGDIAEGYSVSREKKESFPLTVTSAQKNPTAFYLCASSIDRARNQPQHFGDGTRLSIL.

The chain joins TRBV28 to TRBJ1-6, with a tentative D call TRBD1 (5 bases). This CDR3 has 14 amino acids. CDR1 is MDHEN, CDR2 SYDVKM, per germline. Trimming stripped 5 bases from V and 9 bases from J, with 14 bases between. CDR3 nucleotide sequence: TGTGCCAGCAGTCCCGGGACGGCGAGTTCACCCCTCCACTTT. Translated, it gives CASSPGTASSPLHF.

This sequence joins TRBV6-5 and TRBJ2-7; D is ambiguous. V gave up 2 bases and J gave up 3 bases, with 5 bases separating them. Germline V gives CDR1 MNHEY, CDR2 SVGAGI. This CDR3 has 12 amino acids. For the CDR3, the DNA is TGTGCCAGCAGTTACCCAGGCTACGAGCAGTACTTC. Translated: CASSYPGYEQYF.

V and J are TRBV19 and TRBJ1-2, with D unresolved. Trimming removed 6 bases at V and 5 bases at J, with 19 bases between. CDR1 LNHDA and CDR2 SQIVND come from the germline V gene (reference sequence). The CDR3 runs to 15 residues. Written as DNA, the CDR3 is TGTGCCAGTAGCGATACGGCGGCCAGAAGTTATGGCTACACCTTC. The encoded protein is CASSDTAARSYGYTF.

The V call is TRBV2, the J call TRBJ2-7, with D perhaps assigned TRBD1 or TRBD2 (5 bases each). CDR1 is SNHLY, CDR2 FYNNEI, per germline. This CDR3 contains 12 residues. Trimming shortened V by 4 bases and J by 1 base, and 5 bases separated the two germline ends. CDR3 sequence (DNA): TGTGCCAGCAGTGGGGGGTCCTACGAGCAGTACTTC. Protein sequence: CASSGGSYEQYF.

V gene TRBV15 combines with J gene TRBJ1-5; D call uncertain. This CDR3 has 17 amino acids. Trimming shortened V by 0 bases and J by 0 bases, and 12 bases separated the two germline ends. Per germline, CDR1 LNHNV and CDR2 YYDKDF (reference sequence). In DNA, the CDR3 is TGTGCCACCAGCAGAGATAGCCATCCCTATAGCAATCAGCCCCAGCATTTT. It encodes CATSRDSHPYSNQPQHF.

This chain connects TRBV19 to TRBJ1-3; D remains unclear. V was cut by 6 bases and J by 0 bases, with 9 bases left in between. This CDR3 contains 14 residues. The germline CDR1 and CDR2 sequences are LNHDA and SQIVND (reference sequence). CDR3 sequence: CASSSGSSGNTIYF. DNA for the CDR3: TGTGCCAGTAGCAGCGGAAGCTCTGGAAACACCATATATTTT.

The chain combines TRBV30 with TRBJ1-5; a possible D gene is TRBD1 (6 bases). V dropped 3 bases and J dropped 5 bases, with 14 bases sitting between them. This CDR3 is 14 amino acids long. Germline values: CDR1 GTSNPN, CDR2 SVGIG (reference sequence). Here the CDR3 reads CAWSTGAVDQPQHF. CDR3 DNA: TGTGCCTGGAGCACGGGGGCGGTCGATCAGCCCCAGCATTTT.

The rearrangement joins TRBV29-1 to TRBJ1-1; no firm D call. Trimming took 7 bases from V and 1 from J, leaving 13 bases between them. CDR1 SQVTM and CDR2 ANQGSEA come from the germline V gene. This CDR3 spans 13 amino acids. The CDR3 loop is CSASHSRNTEAFF. The CDR3 DNA sequence: TGCAGCGCATCACACAGCCGGAACACTGAAGCTTTCTTT.

The chain links TRBV7-2 to TRBJ2-5, with 8 bases aligning to TRBD2. Germline V CDR1 and CDR2: SGHTA, FQGNSA. Germline trimming cut 5 bases from V and 5 bases from J; bases unmatched to any gene: 7. This CDR3 region has 14 residues. The CDR3 reads CASSARLAQETQYF. The CDR3 DNA reads TGTGCCAGCAGCGCAAGACTAGCGCAGGAGACCCAGTACTTC.

The rearrangement joins TRBV9 to TRBJ2-1; D possibly matches TRBD1 or TRBD2 (5 bases each). V was pared by 2 bases and J by 8 bases, with 29 bases between. Germline values: CDR1 SGDLS, CDR2 YYNGEE. This CDR3 comprises 19 residues. The CDR3 here is CASSVTIYTGTLYDHEQFF. The CDR3, as DNA: TGTGCCAGCAGCGTGACTATTTATACCGGGACCCTGTATGATCATGAGCAGTTCTTC.

This chain joins TRBV10-2 and TRBJ2-7, with 11 nucleotides matching TRBD1. CDR3 length: 15 amino acids. After removal of 2 bases from V and 7 bases from J, the junction contained 7 bases not matched to a gene. The germline gives CDR1 WSHSY, CDR2 SAAADI. CDR3: CASSEGPGQGGEQYF. As DNA, the CDR3 is TGCGCCAGCAGTGAGGGTCCGGGACAGGGGGGAGAGCAGTACTTC.

The chain is built from TRBV9 and TRBJ1-6; 10 bases are shared with TRBD1. V lost 4 bases to trimming and J lost 9 bases; unmatched junction nucleotides: 4. CDR1 SGDLS and CDR2 YYNGEE come from the germline V gene. CDR3 size: 14 residues. DNA of the CDR3: TGTGCCAGCAGCCCGAGGACAGGGGGTTCACCCCTCCACTTT. It translates to CASSPRTGGSPLHF.

The chain is built from TRBV5-1 and TRBJ2-7, with TRBD2 matching 9 bases. The CDR3 has 20 residues. Germline V lookup: CDR1 SGHRS, CDR2 YFSETQ. The junction had 19 bases not matched to a gene; V was cut back by 1 base and J by 2 bases. CDR3: CASSLSVVGTSTKLTYEQYF. The DNA of the CDR3 is TGCGCCAGCAGCTTGAGTGTAGTTGGGACTAGCACGAAACTCACCTACGAGCAGTACTTC.

CDR3 bases: TGTGCCAGCAGCCAAGTTATGGCAGATACGCAGTATTTT. Translating it yields CASSQVMADTQYF. This chain connects TRBV4-2 to TRBJ2-3, with D unresolved. This CDR3 has 13 amino acids. V lost 1 base and J 4 bases, leaving 6 bases between the germline ends. CDR1 is LGHNA and CDR2 is YNFKEQ in the germline V gene.

V and J are TRBV7-2 and TRBJ2-7; 7 nucleotides match TRBD2. The CDR3 spans 14 residues. CDR1 is SGHTA and CDR2 is FQGNSA in the germline V gene. Unmatched junction bases numbered 14, after V lost 5 bases and J lost 10 bases. The DNA for the CDR3 is TGTGCCAGCAGCCCGCTCGGGACTACTAGTTTCCAGTACTTC. Its translation is CASSPLGTTSFQYF. Combining the CDR3 with reference TRBV7-2 and TRBJ2-7 gives the whole variable domain GAGVSQSPSNKVTEKGKDVELRCDPISGHTALYWYRQSLGQGLEFLIYFQGNSAPDKSGLPSDRFSAERTGGSVSTLTIQRTQQEDSAVYLCASSPLGTTSFQYFGPGTRLTVT.

The chain employs TRBV6-1 and TRBJ2-7, with TRBD1 matching over 9 bases. Per the germline V gene, CDR1 is MNHNS and CDR2 is SASEGT. This CDR3 has 15 residues. Trimming removed 4 bases from V and 0 bases from J; junction bases left unmatched: 4. The CDR3 DNA reads TGTGCCAGCAGTGGGGACAGGGCGTCCTCCTACGAGCAGTACTTC. Residues: CASSGDRASSYEQYF.

This clone was counted once. The rearrangement joins TRBV5-4 to TRBJ2-1; D call uncertain. The germline V gene encodes CDR1 SGHNT and CDR2 YYREEE (reference sequence). V was shortened by 0 bases and J by 1 base, with 11 bases between the two germline ends. CDR3 length: 16 residues. The CDR3 sequence: CASSLGSLSSYNEQFF. The CDR3 coding sequence is TGTGCCAGCAGCTTGGGGTCCTTATCTTCCTACAATGAGCAGTTCTTC. The full variable domain, its missing parts supplied by reference TRBV5-4 and TRBJ2-1, is ETGVTQSPTHLIKTRGQQVTLRCSSQSGHNTVSWYQQALGQGPQFIFQYYREEENGRGNFPPRFSGLQFPNYSSELNVNALELDDSALYLCASSLGSLSSYNEQFFGPGTRLTVL.

J is TRBJ2-1 and V is TRBV12-5, with D unresolved. The CDR3 runs to 12 residues. The germline V gene encodes CDR1 LGHNT and CDR2 FRNRAP. Trimming removed 1 base at V and 2 bases at J, with 0 bases between. The CDR3 region is CASGLAYNEQFF. The CDR3 region has the DNA TGTGCTAGTGGTTTGGCCTACAATGAGCAGTTCTTC.

CDR3 region: CASSLRQGSEQYF. The DNA for the CDR3 is TGTGCCAGCAGCTTACGACAGGGCAGCGAGCAGTACTTC. The V call is TRBV7-9, the J call TRBJ2-7, with 7 bases aligning to TRBD1. Germline CDR1 reads SEHNR; CDR2 reads FQNEAQ (reference sequence). V was clipped by 2 bases and J by 6 bases; unmatched bases: 4. The CDR3 extends over 13 amino acids. Full variable domain (outside the CDR3, taken from reference TRBV7-9 and TRBJ2-7): DTGVSQNPRHKITKRGQNVTFRCDPISEHNRLYWYRQTLGQGPEFLTYFQNEAQLEKSRLLSDRFSAERPKGSFSTLEIQRTEQGDSAMYLCASSLRQGSEQYFGPGTRLTVT.

The V and J genes are TRBV11-2 and TRBJ2-7; D unresolved. Trimming stripped 3 bases from V and 3 bases from J, with 9 bases between. The CDR3 is made up of 13 amino acids. CDR1 SGHAT and CDR2 FQNNGV come from the germline V gene. The CDR3 protein is CASSFSRVYEQYF. CDR3 sequence (DNA): TGTGCCAGCAGCTTTAGTAGAGTCTACGAGCAGTACTTC.

This chain connects TRBV30 to TRBJ1-4; D is possibly TRBD1 (5 bases). Trimming removed 2 bases from V and 10 bases from J, with 14 bases in between. Germline CDR1 is GTSNPN and CDR2 is SVGIG (reference sequence). The CDR3 spans 13 residues. CDR3 protein: CAWSLQGSGKLFF. For the CDR3, the DNA is TGTGCCTGGAGTCTGCAGGGCTCGGGAAAACTGTTTTTT. The variable domain in full, with the rest retrieved from reference TRBV30 and TRBJ1-4, is SQTIHQWPATLVQPVGSPLSLECTVEGTSNPNLYWYRQAAGRGLQLLFYSVGIGQISSEVPQNLSASRPQDRQFILSSKKLLLSDSGFYLCAWSLQGSGKLFFGSGTQLSVL.

The chain has TRBV7-2 and TRBJ2-1; TRBD1 agrees at 9 bases. V shed 5 bases, J shed 3 bases, and the junction held 5 bases outside the gene matches. This CDR3 has 15 residues. CDR1 SGHTA and CDR2 FQGNSA come from the germline V gene. CDR3 DNA sequence: TGTGCCAGCAGCCTAGACAGGGGGGTCTACAATGAGCAGTTCTTC. Translating it yields CASSLDRGVYNEQFF.

This clone was seen once. The chain recombines TRBV19 with TRBJ2-2; a weak D match, TRBD2 (6 bases). CDR1 LNHDA and CDR2 SQIVND come from the germline V gene (reference sequence). CDR3 length: 15 residues. Trimming cost V 0 bases and J 6 bases, with 11 bases left between them. As DNA, the CDR3 is TGTGCCAGTAGTATAGAGGAGGGGTACGCCGGGGAGCTGTTTTTT. Translated, it gives CASSIEEGYAGELFF.

The chain is built from TRBV2 and TRBJ2-7, with D uncertain. CDR1 is SNHLY, CDR2 FYNNEI, per germline. This CDR3 has 13 amino acids. V shed 5 bases and J shed 4 bases, with 12 bases lying between them. The CDR3 loop is CASSKRIIYEQYF. The CDR3 bases are TGTGCCAGCAGTAAGCGCATAATTTACGAGCAGTACTTC. The complete variable domain, with remaining parts taken from reference TRBV2 and TRBJ2-7, reads EPEVTQTPSHQVTQMGQEVILRCVPISNHLYFYWYRQILGQKVEFLVSFYNNEISEKSEIFDDQFSVERPDGSNFTLKIRSTKLEDSAMYFCASSKRIIYEQYFGPGTRLTVT.

This clone was counted between two and nine times. The CDR3, as DNA: TGTGCCAGCAGCGTAGGTGCTAACTCCTACGAGCAGTACTTC. Amino acids: CASSVGANSYEQYF. The chain is built from TRBV9 and TRBJ2-7; unclear D gene. V gave up 0 bases and J gave up 0 bases, with 7 bases separating them. The CDR3 runs to 14 residues. Germline V gene lookup returns CDR1 SGDLS and CDR2 YYNGEE.

The sample holds one count of this clone. The J gene is TRBJ2-4, the V gene TRBV7-2; either TRBD1 or TRBD2 may fit D (7 bases each). Trimming cost V 3 bases and J 1 base, with 13 bases left between them. Germline values: CDR1 SGHTA, CDR2 FQGNSA. The CDR3 is 16 amino acids. CDR3 protein: CASSLQGEGAKNIQYF. The CDR3 DNA sequence: TGTGCCAGCAGCTTGCAGGGGGAGGGGGCCAAAAACATTCAGTACTTC.

This clone was seen only a few times. The chain couples TRBV9 to TRBJ1-2, with 10 bases matching TRBD1. The V gene end was trimmed by 0 bases and the J gene end by 8 bases; junction bases not matched to a gene: 1. This CDR3 spans 13 amino acids. Germline V gives CDR1 SGDLS, CDR2 YYNGEE. The CDR3 nucleotides are TGTGCCAGCAGCGTAGGGGACAGGGGAGGCTACACCTTC. Protein sequence: CASSVGDRGGYTF.

CDR3 amino acids: CASSPGEAKNIQYF. The CDR3 DNA is TGTGCCAGCTCACCGGGGGAAGCCAAAAACATTCAGTACTTC. J is TRBJ2-4 and V is TRBV18, with D perhaps matching TRBD1 or TRBD2 (5 bases each). Germline lookup yields CDR1 KGHSH and CDR2 LQKENI. The CDR3 sequence is 14 residues long. Trimming removed 3 bases at V and 0 bases at J, with 6 bases between.